One and the same sample provided the 32 T cell receptor beta chains below, sequenced in a study of cytomegalovirus exposure and HLA in healthy donors. PCR used 60 Vbeta primers and 13 Jbeta primers. TCRdb's table, derived via immunoSEQ multiplex PCR, lists solely in-frame clones and lacks some. The table lists 150,000 or so clones, around 84% of them singletons. Sequenced sample: PBMCs. The receptor source for this set is a male donor in good health and CMV-seropositive.

CDR3 coding DNA: TGTGCCAGCAGCGCCGGGACAGTCTCTGGAAACACCATATATTTT. Its protein product is CASSAGTVSGNTIYF. The V gene is TRBV9, the J gene TRBJ1-3; 7 bases map to TRBD1. Per germline, CDR1 SGDLS and CDR2 YYNGEE. The V segment lost 3 bases and the J segment 0 bases; nucleotides outside the gene matches: 3. CDR3 length equals 15 residues.

The gene calls are TRBV2 and TRBJ2-3; no firm D call. The ends were cut back, 0 bases at V and 5 bases at J, with 12 bases in the middle. CDR1 and CDR2 (germline): SNHLY, FYNNEI. The CDR3 contains 15 residues. This chain's CDR3 is CASSEALLSGDTQYF. The CDR3 coding sequence is TGTGCCAGCAGTGAAGCGCTTTTATCCGGAGATACGCAGTATTTT.

This clone has more than one count but fewer than ten. The chain uses TRBV21-1 and TRBJ1-1; TRBD1 is taken as the D call from the table, unchecked against the DNA. TRBV21-1 is a pseudogene. This CDR3 is built from 14 residues. The CDR3 sequence: CASSKAGSNTEAFF. Written as DNA, the CDR3 is TGTGCCAGCAGCAAGGCAGGCTCGAACACTGAAGCTTTCTTT.

This sequence joins TRBV2 and TRBJ1-1, with D unresolved. Germline assignment: CDR1 SNHLY and CDR2 FYNNEI. The ends were cut back, 4 bases at V and 5 bases at J, with 5 bases in the middle. The CDR3 extends over 11 amino acids. This CDR3 is CASSVNTEAFF. In nucleotides, the CDR3 is TGTGCCAGCAGTGTCAATACTGAAGCTTTCTTT.

The V and J genes are TRBV14 and TRBJ2-7, with 8 positions matching TRBD2. V shed 3 bases and J 6 bases; nucleotides not matched to a gene: 13. This CDR3 has 16 residues. Germline CDR1 and CDR2: SGHDN and FVKESK. CDR3 in amino acids: CASSQRGPAGVLEQYF. In DNA, the CDR3 is TGTGCCAGCAGCCAGAGGGGACCAGCGGGAGTTCTCGAGCAGTACTTC.

CDR3 in amino acids: CARGGSKPYEQYF. Written as DNA, the CDR3 is TGTGCCAGGGGAGGAAGCAAACCCTACGAGCAGTACTTC. The J gene is TRBJ2-7, the V gene TRBV21-1; no check of the table's D call, TRBD2, against the DNA was made. TRBV21-1 constitutes a pseudogene. This CDR3 comprises 13 residues.

The chain recombines TRBV9 with TRBJ1-2; TRBD1 agrees at 8 bases. V gave up 3 bases and J gave up 8 bases; unmatched junction bases: 12. There are 15 residues in the CDR3. CDR1 and CDR2 (germline): SGDLS, YYNGEE. The CDR3 bases are TGTGCCAGCAGCGATCCAAGGGGACAGGCAGGGGGCTACACCTTC. It yields the protein CASSDPRGQAGGYTF.

The chain couples TRBV7-7 to TRBJ2-1, with D hard to call. The CDR3 has 15 amino acids. The V end lost 2 bases, the J end lost 0 bases, and 8 bases lay between the germline ends. In germline, CDR1 is SSHAT, CDR2 FNYEAQ (reference sequence). CDR3 sequence (DNA): TGTGCCAGCAGCTTATTTCCCAGCTCCTACAATGAGCAGTTCTTC. Its protein is CASSLFPSSYNEQFF.

This clone came up a few times. V is TRBV6-1 and J is TRBJ2-5, with D uncertain. Germline assignment: CDR1 MNHNS and CDR2 SASEGT. There are 13 residues in the CDR3. Trimming cost V 7 bases and J 1 base, with 10 bases left between them. CDR3 DNA sequence: TGTGCCAGCACTTTCGGTGGCCAAGAGACCCAGTACTTC. Its translation is CASTFGGQETQYF.

With respect to this clone: One end of the junction varies from germline; a read error may be responsible. The chain joins TRBV25-1 to TRBJ2-6; 8 nucleotides line up with TRBD1. Germline V gene sequence: CDR1 MGHDK, CDR2 SYGVNS. This CDR3 spans 16 amino acids. This chain's CDR3 is CASSRHRGTGANGLTF. The CDR3 nucleotides are TGTGCCAGCAGCCGCCACAGGGGGACTGGGGCCAACGGCCTGACTTTC.

The chain has TRBV27 and TRBJ2-7; 14 bases agree with TRBD2. Germline lookup yields CDR1 MNHEY and CDR2 SMNVEV (reference sequence). The CDR3 sequence is 19 residues long. V trimming: 6 bases; J trimming: 2 bases; junction bases outside the gene matches: 15. CDR3 region: CASSYRAGTSGRIPYEQYF. The CDR3 region has the DNA TGTGCCAGCAGCTACAGGGCCGGGACTAGCGGGAGAATACCCTACGAGCAGTACTTC.

This clone was observed a few times. This rearrangement joins TRBV30 to TRBJ2-7; D gene unclear. The CDR3 consists of 12 residues. Germline V gene sequence: CDR1 GTSNPN, CDR2 SVGIG (reference sequence). V lost 1 base to trimming and J lost 12 bases, with 16 bases between them. Written as DNA, the CDR3 is TGTGCCTGGAGTGCGCAGGTCCCGATTCCGTACTTC. Its protein is CAWSAQVPIPYF.

The rearrangement uses TRBV28 and TRBJ2-3; TRBD2 matches 9 bases. J was trimmed by 3 bases and V by 4 bases; bases with no gene match: 14. The germline V gene has CDR1 MDHEN and CDR2 SYDVKM. This CDR3 spans 18 amino acids. In DNA form, the CDR3 reads TGTGCCAGCAGTTCTTACCGTATAGCGGGAGTTAAAACAGATACGCAGTATTTT. Translated, it gives CASSSYRIAGVKTDTQYF.

The chain joins TRBV28 to TRBJ2-2; 9 nucleotides align to TRBD1. The CDR3 sequence is 16 residues long. CDR1 and CDR2 from the germline V gene are MDHEN and SYDVKM. Losses at the gene ends were 6 bases for V and 4 bases for J; bases not matched to a gene: 9. The chain's CDR3 is CASSTPGQGGTGELFF. CDR3 coding DNA: TGTGCCAGCAGCACCCCGGGACAGGGAGGCACCGGGGAGCTGTTTTTT.

This chain links TRBV11-2 with TRBJ2-4; tentative D call: TRBD2 (6 bases). This CDR3 contains 17 residues. V was trimmed by 1 base and J by 9 bases, leaving 22 bases between them. Germline values: CDR1 SGHAT, CDR2 FQNNGV. The chain's CDR3 is CASSLGVVQGLGGIQYF. The DNA of the CDR3 is TGTGCCAGCAGCTTAGGAGTGGTTCAGGGCCTGGGGGGCATTCAGTACTTC. The variable domain in full, completed from reference TRBV11-2 and TRBJ2-4, reads EAGVAQSPRYKIIEKRQSVAFWCNPISGHATLYWYQQILGQGPKLLIQFQNNGVVDDSQLPKDRFSAERLKGVDSTLKIQPAKLEDSAVYLCASSLGVVQGLGGIQYFGAGTRLSVL.

The chain employs TRBV10-2 and TRBJ1-1; D is possibly TRBD1 (6 bases). Trimming cost V 7 bases and J 0 bases, with 9 bases left between them. CDR3 size: 13 residues. Germline values: CDR1 WSHSY, CDR2 SAAADI. The CDR3 is CASKQGMNTEAFF. The CDR3 DNA sequence: TGCGCCAGCAAGCAGGGGATGAACACTGAAGCTTTCTTT.

This clone was picked up one time. V is TRBV6-5 and J is TRBJ2-7; 7 bases map to TRBD1. The CDR3 extends over 13 amino acids. The V and J ends lost 5 bases and 6 bases, in that order; junction bases with no gene match: 7. Germline V gene lookup returns CDR1 MNHEY and CDR2 SVGAGI. This CDR3 reads CASSQTGRGEQYF. The CDR3 coding sequence is TGTGCCAGCAGTCAGACAGGGAGAGGCGAGCAGTACTTC.

The chain is built from TRBV7-2 and TRBJ2-5; 7 bases are shared with TRBD1. Per the germline V gene, CDR1 is SGHTA and CDR2 is FQGNSA. With 5 bases clipped from V and 5 bases from J, the junction kept 8 bases outside the gene matches. The CDR3 runs 14 residues. For the CDR3, the DNA is TGTGCCAGCAGCAAGGACAGGCTGCGGGAGACCCAGTACTTC. Its protein is CASSKDRLRETQYF.

V is TRBV10-3 and J is TRBJ1-1; TRBD1 might be the D (5 bases). Trimming took 10 bases from V and 1 from J, leaving 13 bases between them. The germline V gene encodes CDR1 ENHRY and CDR2 SYGVKD. The CDR3 has 13 residues. CDR3 in amino acids: CATSDKGNTEAFF. DNA of the CDR3: TGTGCCACTTCGGACAAAGGGAACACTGAAGCTTTCTTT.

The chain uses TRBV7-6 and TRBJ2-1; 7 nucleotides line up with TRBD2. The germline V gene encodes CDR1 SGHVS and CDR2 FNYEAQ. Trimming took 1 base from V and 0 from J; bases not matched to a gene: 9. The CDR3 totals 18 residues. CDR3 sequence: CASSLVSSGKSSYNEQFF. CDR3 DNA: TGTGCCAGCAGCTTAGTCTCTAGCGGAAAGAGCTCCTACAATGAGCAGTTCTTC. Supplemented by reference TRBV7-6 and TRBJ2-1, the full variable domain reads GAGVSQSPRYKVTKRGQDVALRCDPISGHVSLYWYRQALGQGPEFLTYFNYEAQQDKSGLPNDRFSAERPEGSISTLTIQRTEQRDSAMYRCASSLVSSGKSSYNEQFFGPGTRLTVL.

This chain uses TRBV2 with TRBJ1-5; D gene unclear. Germline V gene sequence: CDR1 SNHLY, CDR2 FYNNEI. This CDR3 spans 14 amino acids. Trimming shortened V by 1 base and J by 5 bases, and 9 bases separated the two germline ends. CDR3 bases: TGTGCCAGCAGTGAAGGGGCAGCCTATCAGCCCCAGCATTTT. It yields the protein CASSEGAAYQPQHF.

This clone is a singleton in its sample. The rearrangement links TRBV11-2 to TRBJ2-7; 11 nucleotides agree with TRBD1. Trimming at V came to 5 bases and at J to 4 bases, leaving 7 bases not matched to a gene. The length of the CDR3 is 15 residues. From germline, CDR1 is SGHAT and CDR2 FQNNGV. The CDR3 DNA reads as TGTGCCAGCAGCCCTAGGACAGGGGGCGTATACGAGCAGTACTTC. Translating it yields CASSPRTGGVYEQYF. The whole variable domain, filled in from reference TRBV11-2 and TRBJ2-7, reads EAGVAQSPRYKIIEKRQSVAFWCNPISGHATLYWYQQILGQGPKLLIQFQNNGVVDDSQLPKDRFSAERLKGVDSTLKIQPAKLEDSAVYLCASSPRTGGVYEQYFGPGTRLTVT.

The chain combines TRBV14 with TRBJ2-7; tentatively, D is TRBD1 (5 bases). The CDR3 extends over 13 amino acids. Trimming took off 4 bases at V and 5 bases at J, with 12 bases between the two ends. The germline gives CDR1 SGHDN, CDR2 FVKESK. The CDR3 is CASSPRVGNEQYF. The CDR3 nucleotides read TGTGCCAGCAGCCCCAGGGTTGGCAACGAGCAGTACTTC.

V gene TRBV19 combines with J gene TRBJ2-7; tentatively, D is TRBD2 (7 bases). V shed 2 bases and J shed 0 bases, with 11 bases lying between them. In germline, CDR1 is LNHDA, CDR2 SQIVND (reference sequence). The CDR3 consists of 15 residues. CDR3 in amino acids: CASSITGGGSYEQYF. The CDR3 nucleotides read TGTGCCAGTAGTATAACGGGGGGCGGCTCCTACGAGCAGTACTTC.

The rearrangement uses TRBV11-2 and TRBJ2-6; a weak D match, TRBD2 (5 bases). CDR3 length: 15 residues. CDR1 SGHAT and CDR2 FQNNGV come from the germline V gene. Deletions cut 2 bases from V and 1 base from J, with 6 bases between. CDR3 DNA: TGTGCCAGCAGCTTACGGGGATCTGGGGCCAACGTCCTGACTTTC. Encoded protein: CASSLRGSGANVLTF. The full variable domain, with the rest looked up from reference TRBV11-2 and TRBJ2-6, is EAGVAQSPRYKIIEKRQSVAFWCNPISGHATLYWYQQILGQGPKLLIQFQNNGVVDDSQLPKDRFSAERLKGVDSTLKIQPAKLEDSAVYLCASSLRGSGANVLTFGAGSRLTVL.

The genes are TRBV5-6 and TRBJ1-1, with D perhaps TRBD1 (5 bases). This CDR3 comprises 12 residues. The germline CDR1 and CDR2 sequences are SGHDT and YYEEEE. The V end lost 4 bases, the J end lost 3 bases, and 7 bases lay between the germline ends. The CDR3 protein is CASSPRDTEAFF. CDR3 DNA: TGTGCCAGCAGCCCCAGGGACACTGAAGCTTTCTTT.

The chain links TRBV23-1 to TRBJ1-2; the match to TRBD1 covers 8 bases. TRBV23-1 belongs to the ORF category, with a function that is uncertain. The CDR3 has 15 amino acids. V was pared by 1 base and J by 6 bases, with 7 bases of the junction left unmatched. CDR3 sequence (DNA): TGCGCCAGCAGTCAATTGGACAGGGTAGGGCATGGCTACACCTTC. Its protein is CASSQLDRVGHGYTF.

This clone has a handful of counts. The V gene is TRBV28, the J gene TRBJ2-1; 7 bases fit TRBD1. Germline V gene data show CDR1 as MDHEN and CDR2 as SYDVKM. V shed 5 bases, J shed 4 bases, and the junction held 8 bases outside the gene matches. The CDR3 runs to 15 residues. Here the CDR3 DNA reads TGTGCCAGCAGTCCCGGGACAGCCGGATACAATGAGCAGTTCTTC. As protein: CASSPGTAGYNEQFF.

The V gene is TRBV30, the J gene TRBJ1-5; possibly TRBD1 for D (5 bases). CDR1 is GTSNPN, CDR2 SVGIG, per germline (reference sequence). Trimming stripped 5 bases from V and 0 bases from J, with 11 bases between. The CDR3 extends over 14 amino acids. The CDR3 region is CAWSYRSSNQPQHF. DNA of the CDR3: TGTGCCTGGTCCTACAGGTCTAGCAATCAGCCCCAGCATTTT.

Concerning this clone: A junction end diverges from the germline sequence, so it may reflect a read error. The same CDR3 is also encoded by other DNA sequences in this sample. This sequence joins TRBV7-9 and TRBJ2-1; TRBD2 matches 7 bases. This CDR3 has 14 amino acids. Germline assignment: CDR1 SEHNR and CDR2 FQNEAQ (reference sequence). CDR3 nucleotides: TGTGCTAGCAGCCCTTCCGGACTAGGCAATGAGCAGTTCTTC. It codes for CASSPSGLGNEQFF.

The J gene is TRBJ2-2, the V gene TRBV27; D remains ambiguous. V shed 3 bases and J shed 4 bases, with 12 bases lying between them. CDR1 and CDR2 (germline): MNHEY, SMNVEV (reference sequence). The CDR3 covers 15 residues. As DNA, the CDR3 is TGTGCCAGCAGTTTTTTGGGTCAGGTCACCGGGGAGCTGTTTTTT. Translated: CASSFLGQVTGELFF.

The V call is TRBV7-2, the J call TRBJ1-2; D not certain. V gave up 5 bases and J gave up 8 bases, with 12 bases separating them. Germline V gene data show CDR1 as SGHTA and CDR2 as FQGNSA. This CDR3 spans 12 amino acids. The CDR3 coding sequence is TGTGCCAGCAGCCCGCGACGGGAGGGCTACACCTTC. Translated: CASSPRREGYTF.